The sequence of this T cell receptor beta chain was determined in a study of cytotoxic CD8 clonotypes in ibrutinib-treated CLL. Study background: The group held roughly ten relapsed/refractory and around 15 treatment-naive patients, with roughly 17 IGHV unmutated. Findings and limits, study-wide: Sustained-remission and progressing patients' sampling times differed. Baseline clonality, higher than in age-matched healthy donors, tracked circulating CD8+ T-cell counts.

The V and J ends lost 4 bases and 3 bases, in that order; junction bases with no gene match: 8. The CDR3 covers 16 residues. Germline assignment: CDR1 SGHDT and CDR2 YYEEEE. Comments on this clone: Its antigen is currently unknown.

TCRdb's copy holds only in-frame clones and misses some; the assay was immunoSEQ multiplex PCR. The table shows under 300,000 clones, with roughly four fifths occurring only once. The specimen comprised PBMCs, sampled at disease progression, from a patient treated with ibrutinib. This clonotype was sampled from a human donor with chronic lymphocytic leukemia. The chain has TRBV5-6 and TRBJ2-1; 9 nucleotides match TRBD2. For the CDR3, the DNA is TGTGCCAGCAGCCTGGAGCGGGGGGCCTTCTACAATGAGCAGTTCTTC. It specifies CASSLERGAFYNEQFF. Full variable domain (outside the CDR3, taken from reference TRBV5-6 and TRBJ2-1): DAGVTQSPTHLIKTRGQQVTLRCSPKSGHDTVSWYQQALGQGPQFIFQYYEEEERQRGNFPDRFSGHQFPNYSSELNVNALLLGDSALYLCASSLERGAFYNEQFFGPGTRLTVL.